Listed here are 17 T cell receptor beta chains from one sample, sequenced in a study of blood T cell repertoires in COVID-19. Profiling relied on immunoSEQ multiplex PCR, and the TCRdb table lists in-frame clones only, not all of them. The sample consists of roughly 310,000 clones, 90% of them appearing once. The sequenced material came from peripheral blood. These receptor sequences come from a woman aged 25 to 39 with COVID-19, enrolled during active disease.

The CDR3, as DNA: TGTGCAAGTCGCCCAACCTACCTAATCGAGACAGGGGGTGAAGAGCAGTACTTC. It encodes CASRPTYLIETGGEEQYF. The chain is built from TRBV12-2 and TRBJ2-7; the table gives TRBD1 as D, unverified against the DNA. TRBV12-2 counts as a pseudogene. This CDR3 spans 18 amino acids.

The V gene is TRBV7-2, the J gene TRBJ2-1; 9 nucleotides agree with TRBD2. The junction had 14 bases not matched to a gene; V was cut back by 5 bases and J by 9 bases. Germline V lookup: CDR1 SGHTA, CDR2 FQGNSA. The CDR3 consists of 16 residues. The CDR3 reads CASSRIGGGRGTEQFF. The CDR3 DNA reads TGTGCCAGCAGCCGTATCGGAGGCGGGAGGGGTACTGAGCAGTTCTTC.

The chain recombines TRBV27 with TRBJ2-7; D perhaps matches TRBD1 (6 bases). The V end was cut by 7 bases, the J end by 7 bases, with 23 bases between. The CDR3 contains 15 residues. CDR1 and CDR2 (germline): MNHEY, SMNVEV (reference sequence). Written as DNA, the CDR3 is TGTGCCAGCAAAGATACAGGGATAGCCCGAGGGGAGCAGTACTTC. This sequence encodes CASKDTGIARGEQYF.

This sequence joins TRBV11-3 and TRBJ2-1, with TRBD2 as a possible D gene (6 bases). CDR1 is SGHNT, CDR2 YENEEA, per germline. This CDR3 contains 15 residues. V was cut by 1 base and J by 5 bases, with 12 bases left in between. This CDR3 reads CASSLGLATHNEQFF. CDR3 in DNA: TGTGCCAGCAGCTTAGGGCTAGCGACCCACAATGAGCAGTTCTTC. The whole variable domain, filled in from reference TRBV11-3 and TRBJ2-1, reads EAGVVQSPRYKIIEKKQPVAFWCNPISGHNTLYWYLQNLGQGPELLIRYENEEAVDDSQLPKDRFSAERLKGVDSTLKIQPAELGDSAVYLCASSLGLATHNEQFFGPGTRLTVL.

The chain links TRBV24-1 to TRBJ2-5, with 11 bases matching TRBD1. With 3 bases clipped from V and 4 bases from J, the junction kept 6 bases outside the gene matches. The germline gives CDR1 KGHDR, CDR2 SFDVKD. The CDR3 contains 16 residues. CDR3: CATSDPGQGERETQYF. The CDR3 DNA reads TGTGCCACCAGTGATCCGGGACAGGGGGAACGAGAGACCCAGTACTTC.

The CDR3 spells CASSFSGGSEQYF. In DNA form, the CDR3 reads TGTGCCAGCAGCTTCTCAGGCGGGTCTGAGCAGTACTTC. The chain combines TRBV11-2 with TRBJ2-7, with a weak D call TRBD2 (5 bases). The CDR3 spans 13 residues. The V end lost 3 bases, the J end lost 7 bases, and 13 bases lay between the germline ends. Germline V gives CDR1 SGHAT, CDR2 FQNNGV.

Note on this clone: At the DNA level, this CDR3 is encoded by other sequences in the same sample as well. The rearrangement uses TRBV5-6 and TRBJ2-3, with D unclear. Deletions cut 0 bases from V and 2 bases from J, with 7 bases between. From germline, CDR1 is SGHDT and CDR2 YYEEEE. The CDR3 has 14 residues. In DNA, the CDR3 is TGTGCCAGCAGCTTGGGAGCGCACACAGATACGCAGTATTTT. It yields the protein CASSLGAHTDTQYF.

The chain employs TRBV2 and TRBJ1-5, with D perhaps TRBD1 (6 bases). Germline values: CDR1 SNHLY, CDR2 FYNNEI. The CDR3 length is 13 residues. Trimming took off 11 bases at V and 5 bases at J, with 16 bases between the two ends. CDR3 coding DNA: TGTGCCGGAAGAAACAGGGATGATCAGCCCCAGCATTTT. Residues: CAGRNRDDQPQHF.

This chain connects TRBV21-1 to TRBJ1-1; the table's D gene call, TRBD1, was not cross checked with the DNA. TRBV21-1 counts as a pseudogene. The CDR3 length is 15 residues. The CDR3 is CASSKVPGQGAEAFF. In nucleotides, the CDR3 is TGTGCCAGCAGCAAAGTCCCGGGACAGGGGGCTGAAGCTTTCTTT.

The chain joins TRBV25-1 to TRBJ1-6; 8 positions match TRBD1. CDR3 length equals 16 residues. Trimming took 1 base from V and 6 from J; bases not matched to a gene: 5. Germline values: CDR1 MGHDK, CDR2 SYGVNS. CDR3 region: CASSESGTGLNSPLHF. As DNA, the CDR3 is TGTGCCAGCAGTGAATCGGGGACAGGCCTTAATTCACCCCTCCACTTT. Full variable domain (missing parts from reference TRBV25-1 and TRBJ1-6): EADIYQTPRYLVIGTGKKITLECSQTMGHDKMYWYQQDPGMELHLIHYSYGVNSTEKGDLSSESTVSRIRTEHFPLTLESARPSHTSQYLCASSESGTGLNSPLHFGNGTRLTVT.

V gene TRBV19 combines with J gene TRBJ1-4, with 7 bases that match TRBD1. The CDR3 loop spans 15 amino acids. The V gene end was trimmed by 6 bases and the J gene end by 7 bases; junction bases not matched to a gene: 11. Germline V lookup: CDR1 LNHDA, CDR2 SQIVND (reference sequence). The CDR3 nucleotides are TGTGCCAGTAGGGGAGACAGGGAAGGCAGTGAAAAACTGTTTTTT. Amino acid sequence: CASRGDREGSEKLFF.

This clone was detected a few times. The chain has TRBV5-6 and TRBJ1-3; D is unclear. Germline values: CDR1 SGHDT, CDR2 YYEEEE. This CDR3 spans 15 amino acids. V dropped 0 bases and J dropped 0 bases, with 7 bases sitting between them. The CDR3 is CASSLAAVSGNTIYF. CDR3 coding DNA: TGTGCCAGCAGCTTGGCCGCGGTCTCTGGAAACACCATATATTTT.

The V call is TRBV5-1, the J call TRBJ2-5, with 12 bases identical to TRBD2. With V trimmed by 7 bases and J by 5 bases, 15 bases remained unmatched. In germline, CDR1 is SGHRS, CDR2 YFSETQ. The CDR3 spans 17 residues. CDR3 nucleotide sequence: TGCGCCAGCGCCCCCAGGCTAGCGGGAGGGCCTGAGGAGACCCAGTACTTC. The encoded protein is CASAPRLAGGPEETQYF.

The chain links TRBV20-1 to TRBJ2-7; D ambiguous. This CDR3 has 10 residues. The V end lost 1 base, the J end lost 4 bases, and 2 bases lay between the germline ends. Germline CDR1 and CDR2: DFQATT and SNEGSKA (reference sequence). The CDR3: CSARAYEQYF. The CDR3 bases are TGCAGTGCTAGAGCGTACGAGCAGTACTTC.

The chain couples TRBV7-9 to TRBJ1-5; D is undetermined. V was pared by 1 base and J by 6 bases, with 10 bases between. This CDR3 spans 14 amino acids. The germline V gene has CDR1 SEHNR and CDR2 FQNEAQ (reference sequence). The CDR3 spells CASSLDGIRQPQHF. CDR3 sequence (DNA): TGTGCCAGCAGCTTAGACGGGATCCGTCAGCCCCAGCATTTT.

The table lists this clone with a count of one. The chain employs TRBV19 and TRBJ2-1; a possible D gene is TRBD2 (5 bases). V gave up 5 bases and J gave up 1 base, with 12 bases separating them. Germline-derived CDR1 and CDR2 are LNHDA and SQIVND (reference sequence). The CDR3 is 15 amino acids. The CDR3 region has the DNA TGTGCCAGTAGTGCTCTCAGGACTTCCTACAATGAGCAGTTCTTC. Translation: CASSALRTSYNEQFF.

The J gene is TRBJ1-4, the V gene TRBV7-2, with D possibly being TRBD1 (5 bases). Germline CDR1 and CDR2: SGHTA and FQGNSA. The ends were cut back, 5 bases at V and 0 bases at J, with 19 bases in the middle. The CDR3 totals 18 residues. As DNA, the CDR3 is TGTGCCAGCAGCCCACGCCGGGAGGGGATTGCAACTAATGAAAAACTGTTTTTT. Translated: CASSPRREGIATNEKLFF.